This paragraph reports one T cell receptor (beta chain). This clonotype was counted only a few times. Its antigen specificity is not known. No quality values exist for individual bases; no much larger clone is one base distant. Receptor amplification or capture employed RT-PCR. The run used an Illumina HiSeq 2500. Clones were called with MiXCR by TCRdb after fastp trimmed the public reads at Q25, and only in-frame beta chains were retained. Rows matching on CDR3 protein sequence are summarized as one entry with the most common DNA and genes. The sample has hundreds of thousands of distinct CDR3 sequences on record, about 10% of them singletons. Roughly 11% of the sample comes from the top ten. V lost 2 bases and J lost 6 bases; the stretch between them is 15 bases long. The CDR3, cysteine through phenylalanine, is 15 amino acids long. The DNA shown is the 45-base CDR3, in frame from base 1. This sample was taken from a study of response to subunit inactivated influenza vaccine (dated by TCRdb to 2016 to 2018). A note on the overall study: Deep quantitative profiling of the T cell receptor repertoire was used in the study to follow responses to a trivalent subunit inactivated influenza vaccine. What the work shows at the level of the full study, not this receptor alone: It was suggested by the authors that each seasonal influenza vaccination may recruit only a limited number of new T cells.

These same records also appear under a second study, on T cells expressing NK-cell markers. Drawing on the second study: TCR beta cDNA libraries were prepared using 5'RACE template switching, which introduced a universal primer site and unique molecular identifiers. In sorted CD3+CD56+NKG2C+, CD3+CD56+NKG2C- and CD3+CD56-NKG2C+ T-cell subsets from several donors, TCR beta-chain repertoires were profiled. Among the eight sequenced donors, only one was HCMV-seronegative, while the other seven were HCMV-seropositive. In several experiments an anti-gammadeltaTCR antibody was added to restrict sorting to alphabetaTCR-expressing T cells. In six donors, the dominant CD3+CD56+NKG2C+ clonotypes were among the top 10 CD8+ clonotypes and accounted for roughly 1.0-8% of CD8+ T cells. Those dominant clonotypes were again the most abundant among CD3+CD56-NKG2C+ cells in a few donors, at about 28.3-65%. Whether the expanded NKG2C-expressing T cell clones were specific for HCMV antigens remained unclear. The eight sequenced donors were randomly selected healthy volunteers, three men and five women. To determine HCMV serostatus, a commercial ELISA kit was used to detect HCMV-specific IgG in serum. Peripheral blood mononuclear cells were isolated from blood by Ficoll density gradient centrifugation. For about six donors, bulk peripheral blood T-cell repertoires were additionally sequenced from unsorted PBMC. cDNA synthesis was primed from the TCR beta constant segment and was followed by two successive PCR amplification steps. Libraries were sequenced as 2 x 150 bp reads on Illumina HiSeq 2000/2500, MiSeq or NextSeq. MIGEC was used to demultiplex reads and group reads by UMI, and MiTCR was used to assemble and quantify clonotypes. To exclude erroneous sequences, any TCR cDNA sequence not supported by at least two reads was discarded. Downstream repertoire analysis used the tcR package, and clonotypes were matched across fractions by CDR3 nucleotide sequence plus V segment. Antigen specificity was annotated against VDJdb with VDJmatch, allowing one amino acid substitution in CDR3.

The TCR originated in a man aged 45-60 years who received an inactivated influenza vaccine. Donor details come from another sample of the same person, matched by shared clones. Here the chain combines TRBV12-3 or TRBV12-4 and TRBJ2-3; 6 matching bases give a weak D call of TRBD2. The source was PBMCs from blood, collected on the day of vaccination. The DNA reads as follows: TGTGCCAGCAGTTTAAATAGCGGCCTTGGGGATACGCAGTATTTT. This translates into CASSLNSGLGDTQYF.